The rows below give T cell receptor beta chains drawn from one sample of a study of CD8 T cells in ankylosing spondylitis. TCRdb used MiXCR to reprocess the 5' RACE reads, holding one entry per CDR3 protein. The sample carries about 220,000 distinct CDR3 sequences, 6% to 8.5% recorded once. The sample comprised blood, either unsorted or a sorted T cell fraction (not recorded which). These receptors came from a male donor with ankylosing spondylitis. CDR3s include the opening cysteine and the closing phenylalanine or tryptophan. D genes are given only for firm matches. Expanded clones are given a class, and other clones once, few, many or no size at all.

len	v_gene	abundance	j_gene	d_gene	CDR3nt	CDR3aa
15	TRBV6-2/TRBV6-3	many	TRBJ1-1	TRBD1	TGTGCCAGCAGTTACTCTCAGGGGGTGAACACTGAAGCTTTCTTT	CASSYSQGVNTEAFF
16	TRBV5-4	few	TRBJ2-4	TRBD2	TGTGCCAGCAGCTTCTCTTCAGCTAGCGGCAAAAACATTCAGTACTTC	CASSFSSASGKNIQYF
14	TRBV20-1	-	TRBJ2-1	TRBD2	TGCAGTGCTAGAATAGCGGGAGGGGGCAATGAGCAGTTCTTC	CSARIAGGGNEQFF
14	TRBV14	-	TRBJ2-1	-	TGTGCCAGCAGCCAAGTAATGGCGGTAGGGGAGCAGTTCTTC	CASSQVMAVGEQFF
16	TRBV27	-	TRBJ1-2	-	TGTGCCAGCAGTTTATACGGACCCGGGGCTAACTATGGCTACACCTTC	CASSLYGPGANYGYTF
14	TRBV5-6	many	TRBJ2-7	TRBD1	TGTGCCAGCAGCCCTTTGGACAGGGGGTACGAGCAGTACTTC	CASSPLDRGYEQYF
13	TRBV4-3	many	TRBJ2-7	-	TGCGCCAGCAGCCAAGATCCAGGGGTAGGGCTGTACTTC	CASSQDPGVGLYF
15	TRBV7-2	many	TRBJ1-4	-	TGTGCCAGCAGCTCCCGAGAGCATGCTAATGAAAAACTGTTTTTT	CASSSREHANEKLFF
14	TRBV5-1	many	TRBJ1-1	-	TGCGCCAGCAGCTTGGGATATGGAAACACTGAAGCTTTCTTT	CASSLGYGNTEAFF
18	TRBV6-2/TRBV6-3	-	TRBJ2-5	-	TGTGCCAGCAGTACCGTCCCGGTTGGGAGGCCAGATCAAGAGACCCAGTACTTC	CASSTVPVGRPDQETQYF
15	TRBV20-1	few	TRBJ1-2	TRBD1	TGCAGTGCTAGAGATAGGGGACAGGGCCACTATGGCTACACCTTC	CSARDRGQGHYGYTF
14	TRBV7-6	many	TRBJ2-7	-	TGTGCCAGCAGCCTAGCGTTATTCTCCTACGAGCAGTACTTC	CASSLALFSYEQYF
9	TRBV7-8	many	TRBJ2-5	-	TGTGCCAGCTCTGAGACCCAGTACTTC	CASSETQYF
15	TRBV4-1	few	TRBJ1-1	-	TGCGCCAGCAGCCAAGGCAATACACGGAACACTGAAGCTTTCTTT	CASSQGNTRNTEAFF
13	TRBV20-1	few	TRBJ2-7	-	TGCAGTGCTAGAGATTTGACCTCACACGAGCAGTACTTC	CSARDLTSHEQYF
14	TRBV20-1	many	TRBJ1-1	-	TGCAGTGCTTACAGAATGGGGGTAGGCACTGAAGCTTTCTTT	CSAYRMGVGTEAFF
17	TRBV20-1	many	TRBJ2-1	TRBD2	TGCAGTGCCCGGGGACTAGCGGGAGGGAAAACCTACAATGAGCAGTTCTTC	CSARGLAGGKTYNEQFF
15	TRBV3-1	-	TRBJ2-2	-	TGTGCCAGCAGCCAGGTCGACGCGAACACCGGGGAGCTGTTTTTT	CASSQVDANTGELFF
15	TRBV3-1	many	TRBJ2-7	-	TGTGCCAGCAGCCAAGATCTCGCGGATTCCTACGAGCAGTACTTC	CASSQDLADSYEQYF
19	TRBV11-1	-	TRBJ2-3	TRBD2	TGTGCCAGCAGCTCTCCAGAGGCGGAGCGGGGAGGGTTGCAAGATACGCAGTATTTT	CASSSPEAERGGLQDTQYF
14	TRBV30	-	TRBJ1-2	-	TGTGCCTGGAGAGGGGGGTACGGGCATTCAGGCTACACCTTC	CAWRGGYGHSGYTF
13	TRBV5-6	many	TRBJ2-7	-	TGTGCCAGCAGGTTCTTCAGCTCCTACGAGCAGTACTTC	CASRFFSSYEQYF
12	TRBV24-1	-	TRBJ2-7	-	TGTGCCACCAGTGATTTCGCGGGGGAGCAGTACTTC	CATSDFAGEQYF
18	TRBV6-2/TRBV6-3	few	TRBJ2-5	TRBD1	TGTGCCAGCAGTTACCCTCGGGACAGGGGGCGGATTTATGAGACCCAGTACTTC	CASSYPRDRGRIYETQYF
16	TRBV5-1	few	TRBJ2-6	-	TGCGCCAGCAGCTTGGAGACGGCAGCCGGTGCCAACGTCCTGACTTTC	CASSLETAAGANVLTF
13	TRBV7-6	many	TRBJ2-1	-	TGTGCCAGCAGCTTATCGGGGACCAATGAGCAGTTCTTC	CASSLSGTNEQFF
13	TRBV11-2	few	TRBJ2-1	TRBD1	TGTGCCAGCAGCCTTGGACAGGGGGATGAGCAGTTCTTC	CASSLGQGDEQFF
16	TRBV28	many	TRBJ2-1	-	TGTGCCAGCAGATCTATTGGGGGGCCCGCCTACAATGAGCAGTTCTTC	CASRSIGGPAYNEQFF
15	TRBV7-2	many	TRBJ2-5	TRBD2	TGTGCCAGCAGCTTCACTAGCGGGAGAGGTGAGACCCAGTACTTC	CASSFTSGRGETQYF
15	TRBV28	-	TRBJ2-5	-	TGTGCCAGCAGTTCCCAGAACCAGGGGTGGGAGACCCAGTACTTC	CASSSQNQGWETQYF
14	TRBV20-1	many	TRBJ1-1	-	TGCAGCCCAGCTCAGGGACACATAAACACTGAAGCTTTCTTT	CSPAQGHINTEAFF
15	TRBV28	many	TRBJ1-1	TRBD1	TGTGCCAGCAGTCGTGCCCCGGACAGGGCCACTGAAGCTTTCTTT	CASSRAPDRATEAFF
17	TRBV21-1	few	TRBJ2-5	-	TGTGCCAGCAGCAGTTTCCCCTCTACAGGGAGGATGGAGACCCAGTACTTC	CASSSFPSTGRMETQYF
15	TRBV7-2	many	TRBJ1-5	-	TGTGCCAGCAGCTCGCCTATAGGGTACGGTCAGCCCCAGCATTTT	CASSSPIGYGQPQHF
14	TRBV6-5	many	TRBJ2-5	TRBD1	TGTGCCAGCAGTTACGGGACAGGGCAAGAGACCCAGTACTTC	CASSYGTGQETQYF
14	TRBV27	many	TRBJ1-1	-	TGTGCCAGCAGTCAGACCACAGGGCGGACTGAAGCTTTCTTT	CASSQTTGRTEAFF
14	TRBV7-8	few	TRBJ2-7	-	TGTGCCAGCAGCACTACGGGACGGTCCTACGAGCAGTACTTC	CASSTTGRSYEQYF
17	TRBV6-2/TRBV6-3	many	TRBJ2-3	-	TGTGCCAGCAGTTACTCTGCACTCCCAGGGGACACAGATACGCAGTATTTT	CASSYSALPGDTDTQYF
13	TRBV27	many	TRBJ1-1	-	TGTGCCAGCAGTTCCGGGGTGTTCACTGAAGCTTTCTTT	CASSSGVFTEAFF
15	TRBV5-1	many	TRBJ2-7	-	TGCGCCAGCAGCTACGAGAGGGGCCCTACCTACGAGCAGTACTTC	CASSYERGPTYEQYF